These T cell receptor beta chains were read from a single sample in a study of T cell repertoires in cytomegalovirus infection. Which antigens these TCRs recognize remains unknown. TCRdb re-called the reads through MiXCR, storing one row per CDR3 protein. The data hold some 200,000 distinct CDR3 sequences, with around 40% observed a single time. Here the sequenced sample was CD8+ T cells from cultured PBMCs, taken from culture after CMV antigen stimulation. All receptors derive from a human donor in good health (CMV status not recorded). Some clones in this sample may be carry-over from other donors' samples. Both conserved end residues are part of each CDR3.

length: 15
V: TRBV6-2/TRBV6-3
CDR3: CASRGLATSTDTQYF

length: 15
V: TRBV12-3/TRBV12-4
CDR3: CASSSSRAQNTEAFF

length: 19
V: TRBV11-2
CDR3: CASAVGPSPYGRLFNEQFF

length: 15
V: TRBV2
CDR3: CASLPTLTPPYEQYF

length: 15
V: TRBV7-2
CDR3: CASSLGTGLIYEQYF

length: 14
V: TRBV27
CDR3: CASSLFTGAYGYTF

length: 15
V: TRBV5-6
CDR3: CASSLDGTGVYEQYF

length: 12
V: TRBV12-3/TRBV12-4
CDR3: CASSPRSEKLFF

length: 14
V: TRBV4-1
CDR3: CASSQHGGIYGYTF

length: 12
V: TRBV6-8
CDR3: CASGRGLNEQYF

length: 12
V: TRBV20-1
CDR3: CSAKGSYNEQFF

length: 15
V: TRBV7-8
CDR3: CASSLARHGSETQYF

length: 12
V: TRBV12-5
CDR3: CASGRGGDTQYF

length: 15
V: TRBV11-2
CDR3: CASSIRGRLFYGYTF

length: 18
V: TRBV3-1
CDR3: CASSQGFLGLAGEETQYF

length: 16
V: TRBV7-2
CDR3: CASSLGLAGGPYEQYF

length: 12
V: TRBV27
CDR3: CASILLREPQHF

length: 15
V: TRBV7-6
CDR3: CASSYRGFFGYGYTF

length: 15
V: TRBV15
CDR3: CATSRDIADAYEQYF

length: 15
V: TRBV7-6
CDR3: CASSPPRLAGWETFF

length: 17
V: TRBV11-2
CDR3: CASSLASGPPLGDTQYF

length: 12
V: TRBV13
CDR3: CASRQGVGTQYF

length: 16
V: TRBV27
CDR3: CASRPTWGGPSSEQYF

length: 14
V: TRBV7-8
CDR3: CASSSRQGTDTQYF

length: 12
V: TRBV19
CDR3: CASSIYGNEQFF

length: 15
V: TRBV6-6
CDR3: CASSAEMAPHYGYTF

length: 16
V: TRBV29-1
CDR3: CSVEELKRDTPYEQYF